This TCR beta chain was identified in a study of neurological immune-mediated disorders. This clonotype was counted only a few times. Antigen specificity is unknown. A read error may produce the germline difference seen at one junction end. A single record per CDR3 protein comes from TCRdb applying MiXCR to the 5' RACE reads. The sample yields tens of thousands of distinct CDR3 sequences, around 3.9% seen once. Study-wide findings and caveats: None of the features examined (clinical or MRI) was associated with the multiple sclerosis repertoire cluster.

Source material: PBMCs. The sequence came from a man aged 25 to 40 with multiple sclerosis.

CDR3 in amino acids: CAISEADRGPNNSPLNF. The CDR3 DNA reads TGTGCCATCAGTGAGGCTGACAGGGGGCCTAATAATTCACCCCTCAACTTT. V and J are TRBV10-3 and TRBJ1-6, with 10 bases fitting TRBD1. CDR1 is ENHRY and CDR2 is SYGVKD in the germline V gene. CDR3 length: 17 residues.